One T cell receptor (beta chain) is described in this entry. The sample comes from a study of blood T cell repertoires in COVID-19. On the study more broadly: Whether acute or convalescent, the COVID-19 samples came from the United States, Italy and Spain. The analysed material was cDNA or gDNA that came from T cells, B-cell-depleted T cells, or PBMCs.

Self-reported history from a screening survey and questionnaire set each donor's cohort. Recovered status in Cohort 3 required two negative PCRs, clearance, or symptom resolution. TCRdb keeps only in-frame clones here, not all; method: immunoSEQ multiplex PCR. Of nearly 200,000 clones in the sample, roughly nine tenths are singletons; the top ten hold 6.5% to 9.5%. Germline V lookup: CDR1 KGHDR, CDR2 SFDVKD. The V and J ends lost 12 bases and 3 bases, in that order; junction bases with no gene match: 16. This CDR3 is built from 17 residues. The V call is TRBV24-1, the J call TRBJ1-4; 9 bases align to TRBD1. Source material: PBMCs or T cells enriched from blood (not recorded which). This receptor was obtained from a woman in her late teens or twenties who had recovered from COVID-19. The CDR3 reads CAAGQGLFQSANEKLFF. In DNA, the CDR3 is TGTGCCGCGGGACAGGGTCTGTTTCAGTCGGCTAATGAAAAACTGTTTTTT.